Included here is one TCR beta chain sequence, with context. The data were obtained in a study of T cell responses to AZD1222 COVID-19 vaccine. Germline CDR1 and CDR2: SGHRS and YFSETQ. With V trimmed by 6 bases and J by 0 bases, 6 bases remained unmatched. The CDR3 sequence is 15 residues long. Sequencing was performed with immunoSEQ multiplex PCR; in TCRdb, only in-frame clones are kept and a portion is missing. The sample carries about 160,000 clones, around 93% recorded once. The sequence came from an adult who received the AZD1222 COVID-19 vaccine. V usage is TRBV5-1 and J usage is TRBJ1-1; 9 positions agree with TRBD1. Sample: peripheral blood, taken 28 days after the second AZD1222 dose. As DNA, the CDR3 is TGCGCCAGCAAACCGGGACAGGGACTGAACACTGAAGCTTTCTTT. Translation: CASKPGQGLNTEAFF. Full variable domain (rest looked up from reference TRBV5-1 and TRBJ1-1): KAGVTQTPRYLIKTRGQQVTLSCSPISGHRSVSWYQQTPGQGLQFLFEYFSETQRNKGNFPGRFSGRQFSNSRSEMNVSTLELGDSALYLCASKPGQGLNTEAFFGQGTRLTVV.